The subject of this entry is one T cell receptor beta chain. Its specificity is unknown. This entry comes from a study of CXCR3-negative and CXCR3-positive naive CD8 T cells. UMI-tagged TRB cDNA libraries were built via 5' RACE. Each CDR3 protein gets one entry in TCRdb, which reprocessed the 5' RACE reads and gives no DNA. Here the sample table reports about 60,000 distinct CDR3 sequences. Study conclusions and caveats: CXCR3-positive naive cells had more hydrophobic TRB CDR3s than CXCR3-negative naive cells.

The CDR3 length is 13 residues. Looked up from germline, CDR1 is MNHEY and CDR2 is SMNVEV (reference sequence). The V and J genes are TRBV27 and TRBJ2-6. Input material: naive CXCR3+ CD8+ T cells from blood. Noted subset: CD45RO-CCR7+CD27+CD95- naive CD8+ T cells expressing CXCR3 (TNR3+). The sequence came from a human donor in good health. Some clones in this sample may be carry-over from other donors' samples. The CDR3 reads CASSLAGANVLTF. The full variable domain, completed using reference TRBV27 and TRBJ2-6, is EAQVTQNPRYLITVTGKKLTVTCSQNMNHEYMSWYRQDPGLGLRQIYYSMNVEVTDKGDVPEGYKVSRKEKRNFPLILESPSPNQTSLYFCASSLAGANVLTFGAGSRLTVL.